This is a list of T cell receptor beta chains from one sample in a study of PD-L1 blockade in urothelial cancer. Assay used: immunoSEQ multiplex PCR; TCRdb lists only in-frame clones, some missing. The sample holds tens of thousands of clones; roughly four fifths are singletons and the top ten take 6% to 7%. Sample: PBMCs, taken around atezolizumab (anti-PD-L1) treatment. The receptors stem from a man aged 55-75 years with urothelial cancer. The CDR3 runs from the conserved cysteine through the conserved F or W. A D gene is named only where the DNA matches it firmly.

D gene: -
V gene: TRBV6-5
J gene: TRBJ2-1
CDR3 DNA: TGTGCCAGCAGACTGTACGGTGAGCAGTTCTTC
CDR3 protein: CASRLYGEQFF

D gene: -
V gene: TRBV6-5
J gene: TRBJ1-4
CDR3 DNA: TGTGCCAGCAGTCGCGGCAGAACTAATGAAAAACTGTTTTTT
CDR3 protein: CASSRGRTNEKLFF

D gene: -
V gene: TRBV7-8
J gene: TRBJ1-4
CDR3 DNA: TGTGCCAGCAGACCGGGGTATTTGAATGAAAAACTGTTTTTT
CDR3 protein: CASRPGYLNEKLFF

D gene: TRBD1
V gene: TRBV28
J gene: TRBJ1-5
CDR3 DNA: TGTGCCACACGCCGGGACAGGGCCTTCAATCAGCCCCAGCATTTT
CDR3 protein: CATRRDRAFNQPQHF

D gene: -
V gene: TRBV28
J gene: TRBJ2-7
CDR3 DNA: TGTGCCAGCAGTTCCTCCGGGGTTCGGGTCGAGCAGTACTTC
CDR3 protein: CASSSSGVRVEQYF

D gene: -
V gene: TRBV6-6
J gene: TRBJ2-7
CDR3 DNA: TGTGCCAGCAGTATAGGGGGGGCCTACGAGCAGTACTTC
CDR3 protein: CASSIGGAYEQYF

D gene: TRBD2
V gene: TRBV5-1
J gene: TRBJ2-3
CDR3 DNA: TGCGCCAGCAGCTTGTATTCTGGCGGGGAGGGCCAAGATACGCAGTATTTT
CDR3 protein: CASSLYSGGEGQDTQYF

D gene: -
V gene: TRBV19
J gene: TRBJ1-4
CDR3 DNA: TGTGCCAGTAGTGCCCGACCGGGCAGGACAAATGAAAAACTGTTTTTT
CDR3 protein: CASSARPGRTNEKLFF

D gene: -
V gene: TRBV29-1
J gene: TRBJ1-1
CDR3 DNA: TGCAGCGTTGAATGGGGGGTGGACACTGAAGCTTTCTTT
CDR3 protein: CSVEWGVDTEAFF

D gene: TRBD1
V gene: TRBV4-1
J gene: TRBJ1-4
CDR3 DNA: TGCGCCAGCAGCCAAGGTGGGACAGCATTTAATGAAAAACTGTTTTTT
CDR3 protein: CASSQGGTAFNEKLFF

D gene: -
V gene: TRBV19
J gene: TRBJ1-2
CDR3 DNA: TGTGCCAGTAGTATAGAACAGGGTCGGGGCTATGGCTACACCTTC
CDR3 protein: CASSIEQGRGYGYTF

D gene: -
V gene: TRBV28
J gene: TRBJ1-2
CDR3 DNA: TGTGCCAGCAGTCGTCCCGACCACCCAGGGCTCTATGGCTACACCTTC
CDR3 protein: CASSRPDHPGLYGYTF

D gene: TRBD1
V gene: TRBV11-2
J gene: TRBJ1-4
CDR3 DNA: TGTGCCAGCAGCTTTTTAACAGGGGTGGAAAAACTGTTTTTT
CDR3 protein: CASSFLTGVEKLFF

D gene: TRBD2
V gene: TRBV19
J gene: TRBJ2-3
CDR3 DNA: TGTGCCAGTAGGCGATGGAGTAGCGGGGGCACAGATACGCAGTATTTT
CDR3 protein: CASRRWSSGGTDTQYF